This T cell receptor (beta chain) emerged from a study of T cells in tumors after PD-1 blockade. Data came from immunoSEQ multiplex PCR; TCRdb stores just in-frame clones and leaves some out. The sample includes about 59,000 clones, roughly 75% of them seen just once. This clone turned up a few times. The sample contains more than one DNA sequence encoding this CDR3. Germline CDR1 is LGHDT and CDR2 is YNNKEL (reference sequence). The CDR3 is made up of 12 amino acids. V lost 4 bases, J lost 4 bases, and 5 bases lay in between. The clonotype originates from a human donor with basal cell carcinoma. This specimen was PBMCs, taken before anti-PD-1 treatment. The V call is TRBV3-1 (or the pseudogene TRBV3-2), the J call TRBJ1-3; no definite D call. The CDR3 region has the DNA TGTGCCAGCAGCCCGGCCGGAAACACCATATATTTT. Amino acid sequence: CASSPAGNTIYF.